This T cell receptor (beta chain) was sequenced in a study of metastatic and nonmetastatic thyroid tumors (dated by TCRdb to 2020 to 2022). General notes on the study: Repertoires were compared across peripheral blood and tumor or nodule tissue samples from malignant and benign thyroid patients. Here is what the overall study found, with its caveats: In both blood and tumor samples, TCR beta diversity was reported to be significantly higher in malignant tumors than in benign nodules.

Library preparation employed PCR. These reads were obtained on an Illumina HiSeq 4000. High-throughput sequencing was used to profile the TCR beta-chain CDR3 region of every patient. The study's processing was this. A classifier to discriminate distant-metastatic papillary thyroid cancer patients was built from CDR3 differences across clinicopathological groups. To measure repertoire diversity the researchers used the Shannon index, while the Morisita-Horn index served to gauge how similar the tumor and blood repertoires were. The public reads were run again by TCRdb, first through fastp at Q25 and then through MiXCR, and only productive beta chains were kept. These V and J calls rely on TCRdb rather than the paper's analysis. The sample yields about 27,000 clones; about 15% were counted once. Clones ranked in the top ten supply around 6.5% of the sample. The germline V gene (reference sequence) provides CDR1 SGHAT and CDR2 FQDESV. The CDR3 numbers 14 residues from cysteine through phenylalanine. Only the CDR3 DNA is retained, 42 bases long and in frame from the first base. V is pared back by 5 bases and J by 3 bases, with 14 bases lying between the germline termini.

As a fraction of the sample, this clone is medium-sized (0.01 to 0.1%). Its specific antigen is unknown. No clone much larger than this one lies a single base away; base qualities are absent. No treatment had been received by any patient before thyroid surgery. Using T-cell receptor beta sequencing, the researchers looked back retrospectively at clinical samples from patients, gathered between the early 2010s and the late 2010s. The sequenced sample consisted of blood. This TCR came from a male donor with papillary thyroid cancer or a benign thyroid nodule (not recorded which). Some clones in this sample may be carry-over from other donors' samples. Recombination joined TRBV11-1 with TRBJ2-7; the D gene assignment is ambiguous. The CDR3 region: CASSENMGIYEQYF. The DNA sequence is TGTGCCAGCAGCGAGAACATGGGGATCTACGAGCAGTACTTC.